This TCR beta chain emerged from a study of OX40 agonist ivuxolimab in advanced cancers. Measured with immunoSEQ multiplex PCR; TCRdb has only the in-frame clones, and not every one. The top ten hold under 2% of the sample, which has fewer than 85,000 clones, 65% to 90% seen once. V was clipped by 4 bases and J by 1 base, with 14 bases between them. Germline loops: CDR1 SGHDT, CDR2 YYEEEE. The CDR3 contains 15 residues. This TCR was sampled from an adult with an advanced solid tumor such as melanoma, head and neck, liver or kidney cancer. The V and J genes are TRBV5-6 and TRBJ1-2; perhaps TRBD1 as D (5 bases). The material sequenced was CD4+ or CD8+ T cells sorted from blood, taken in a trial of the OX40 agonist ivuxolimab. CDR3 nucleotide sequence: TGTGCCAGCAGCCCCGGGCGGGGGGTTAACTATGGCTACACCTTC. Residues: CASSPGRGVNYGYTF.